These 27 T cell receptor beta chains were sequenced from one sample in a study of T cell repertoires in cytomegalovirus infection. TCRdb ran MiXCR on the reads and lists one entry per CDR3 protein. Seen here are 750,000 to 900,000 distinct CDR3 sequences, almost 30% observed once, and the top ten hold about an eighth. Their antigen targets remain unknown. The sample in question was cultured CD8+ T cells from PBMCs, obtained from culture after CMV antigen stimulation. The receptors stem from a human donor in good health (CMV status not recorded). Some clones in this sample may be carry-over from other donors' samples.

This clonotype was seen many times. V and J are TRBV7-9 and TRBJ1-2; no definite D call. This CDR3 is built from 14 residues. Germline V CDR1 and CDR2: SEHNR, FQNEAQ (reference sequence). The V end was cut by 10 bases, the J end by 4 bases, with 19 bases between. The CDR3 DNA reads as TGTGCCATAATCCTGCAGGAGTTTAGCTATGGCTACACCTTC. This codes for CAIILQEFSYGYTF.

The J gene is TRBJ1-2, the V gene TRBV2; D is unclear. V was trimmed by 2 bases and J by 2 bases, leaving 6 bases between them. Germline values: CDR1 SNHLY, CDR2 FYNNEI. The CDR3 loop spans 13 amino acids. The CDR3 is CASSETKNYGYTF. Here the CDR3 DNA reads TGTGCCAGCAGTGAAACGAAAAACTATGGCTACACCTTC.

This chain uses TRBV6-8 with TRBJ1-1; 10 nucleotides match TRBD1. The ends lost 3 bases at V and 3 bases at J; junction bases unmatched: 10. The V gene's germline CDR1 is MNHGY and CDR2 SAAAGT. This CDR3 is 17 amino acids long. CDR3 protein: CASSYGRQGARYTEAFF. The CDR3 DNA reads as TGTGCCAGCAGTTATGGTCGACAGGGGGCGCGTTACACTGAAGCTTTCTTT.

This clonotype was found a few times. The CDR3 region has the DNA TGTGCCAGCAGTCCCAGACTAGCGGGGGGCTCCTTGCAGTATTTT. It translates to CASSPRLAGGSLQYF. The chain is built from TRBV27 and TRBJ2-3, with 13 bases aligning to TRBD2. Germline loops: CDR1 MNHEY, CDR2 SMNVEV (reference sequence). V shed 5 bases, J shed 11 bases, and the junction held 10 bases outside the gene matches. The CDR3 sequence is 15 residues long.

Only a few counts were recorded for this clonotype. V gene TRBV11-2 combines with J gene TRBJ2-5; D is undetermined. This CDR3 contains 14 residues. V lost 5 bases and J lost 2, with 12 bases in between. Looked up from germline, CDR1 is SGHAT and CDR2 is FQNNGV. The CDR3 DNA follows: TGTGCCAGCAGCCATATAGTGGGACAAGAGACCCAGTACTTC. Protein sequence: CASSHIVGQETQYF.

On this clonotype itself: A read error may be the cause here, since a much bigger clone is one base away. V usage is TRBV13 and J usage is TRBJ2-7; no clear D gene. V lost 2 bases and J lost 2, with 7 bases in between. Germline V CDR1 and CDR2: PRHDT, FYEKMQ (reference sequence). This CDR3 has 13 residues. The CDR3 region has the DNA TGTGCCAGCAGCTTAATGGGGACCTACGAGCAGTACGTC. Translated: CASSLMGTYEQYV.

This clonotype has a handful of counts. The rearrangement uses TRBV7-9 and TRBJ2-7; the D is unclear. The germline V gene encodes CDR1 SEHNR and CDR2 FQNEAQ (reference sequence). V was cut by 5 bases and J by 2 bases, with 19 bases left in between. The CDR3 sequence is 16 residues long. The CDR3 sequence is CASSPSPGREAYEQYF. The CDR3 DNA reads as TGTGCCAGCAGCCCTTCTCCCGGAAGGGAAGCCTACGAGCAGTACTTC.

This clonotype was counted a few times. The chain is built from TRBV6-2 or TRBV6-3 and TRBJ2-1; D is ambiguous. Per the germline V gene, CDR1 is MNHEY and CDR2 is SVGEGT. The V end was cut by 6 bases, the J end by 7 bases, with 10 bases between. The CDR3 has 12 amino acids. CDR3 sequence reads: CASSLTKNEQFF. CDR3 nucleotide sequence: TGTGCCAGCAGCCTGACGAAGAATGAGCAGTTCTTC.

The chain combines TRBV5-1 with TRBJ2-2, with TRBD1 as a possible D gene (5 bases). Looked up from germline, CDR1 is SGHRS and CDR2 is YFSETQ. V was pared by 1 base and J by 6 bases, with 28 bases between. The CDR3 runs 20 residues. CDR3 nucleotides: TGCGCCAGCAGCTTGAAAGGACAAACCCTCAGCCTATCCACCCCCGGGGAGCTGTTTTTT. Residues: CASSLKGQTLSLSTPGELFF.

The V call is TRBV20-1, the J call TRBJ2-2, with D perhaps matching TRBD2 (6 bases). Looked up from germline, CDR1 is DFQATT and CDR2 is SNEGSKA (reference sequence). The germline V and J ends were trimmed by 6 bases and 4 bases, with 18 bases remaining between them. CDR3 length: 15 residues. Written as DNA, the CDR3 is TGCAGTGCCCGGAGAAGACGGGGGTCCACCGGGGAGCTGTTTTTT. Translated: CSARRRRGSTGELFF.

The chain carries TRBV7-8 and TRBJ2-7, with D possibly TRBD1 on 5 matching bases. The CDR3 consists of 13 residues. From germline, CDR1 is SGHVS and CDR2 FQNEAQ. Trimming cost V 3 bases and J 3 bases, with 9 bases left between them. The CDR3 spells CASSFPGNYEQYV. Here the CDR3 DNA reads TGTGCCAGCAGCTTTCCAGGGAACTACGAGCAGTACGTC.

This clonotype was observed a few times. V usage is TRBV6-2 or TRBV6-3 and J usage is TRBJ2-7; D perhaps matches TRBD2 (5 bases). Per germline, CDR1 MNHEY and CDR2 SVGEGT. The CDR3 spans 15 residues. The V end lost 8 bases, the J end lost 4 bases, and 21 bases lay between the germline ends. CDR3 in DNA: TGTGCCAGCCGGCCAATAGGCGGGCCGGAGTACGAGCAGTACTTC. It specifies CASRPIGGPEYEQYF.

The chain is built from TRBV23-1 and TRBJ2-6; 7 positions agree with TRBD1. TRBV23-1 is known as an ORF, though its function is uncertain. With 1 base clipped from V and 2 bases from J, the junction kept 2 bases outside the gene matches. This CDR3 region has 16 residues. In DNA form, the CDR3 reads TGCGCCAGCAGTCAATTGACAGGGCCTGGGGCCAACGTCCTGACTTTC. Protein sequence: CASSQLTGPGANVLTF.

A few counts support this clonotype. The chain uses TRBV11-1 and TRBJ1-1; TRBD1 might be the D (5 bases). V lost 3 bases and J 7 bases, leaving 18 bases between the germline ends. The CDR3 sequence is 15 residues long. Germline assignment: CDR1 SGHAT and CDR2 FQDESV (reference sequence). CDR3 protein: CASSFTRDRPFEAFF. The CDR3 nucleotides are TGTGCCAGCAGCTTTACCCGTGACAGACCCTTTGAAGCTTTCTTT. Full variable domain (outside the CDR3, taken from reference TRBV11-1 and TRBJ1-1): EAEVAQSPRYKITEKSQAVAFWCDPISGHATLYWYRQILGQGPELLVQFQDESVVDDSQLPKDRFSAERLKGVDSTLKIQPAELGDSAMYLCASSFTRDRPFEAFFGQGTRLTVV.

This clonotype was observed many times. V gene TRBV7-9 combines with J gene TRBJ2-7, with 7 bases that match TRBD1. The CDR3 sequence is 14 residues long. With V trimmed by 5 bases and J by 5 bases, 9 bases remained unmatched. Germline V gives CDR1 SEHNR, CDR2 FQNEAQ (reference sequence). CDR3 region: CASSPTGAWNEQYV. The CDR3 nucleotides are TGTGCCAGCAGCCCTACAGGGGCGTGGAACGAGCAGTACGTC.

This clonotype was counted a few times. The rearrangement joins TRBV7-9 to TRBJ2-7; D is tentatively TRBD1 or TRBD2 (5 bases each). CDR1 SEHNR and CDR2 FQNEAQ come from the germline V gene (reference sequence). The CDR3 is 14 residues long. V was cut by 4 bases and J by 3 bases, with 13 bases left in between. In DNA form, the CDR3 reads TGTGCCAGCAGCTGGACATCCCGGGACTACGAGCAGTACTTC. Amino acids: CASSWTSRDYEQYF.

The chain combines TRBV27 with TRBJ2-7; the match to TRBD1 covers 7 bases. Germline values: CDR1 MNHEY, CDR2 SMNVEV (reference sequence). The junction had 7 bases not matched to a gene; V was cut back by 6 bases and J by 11 bases. CDR3 length: 11 residues. The CDR3, as DNA: TGTGCCAGCAGCCTAGGGGGACAGAAGTACTTC. This codes for CASSLGGQKYF.

V and J are TRBV6-6 and TRBJ2-5; D is undetermined. The CDR3 extends over 13 amino acids. Trimming pared 0 bases from V and 6 bases from J, leaving 8 bases between. Germline V gene lookup returns CDR1 MNHNY and CDR2 SVGAGI (reference sequence). The CDR3 spells CASSYSSGKTQYF. The CDR3 coding sequence is TGTGCCAGCAGTTACTCGAGTGGGAAGACCCAGTACTTC.

The table lists this clonotype with a few counts. The chain's CDR3 is CAIRDLDSYEQYF. The CDR3 DNA sequence: TGTGCCATCAGGGACCTAGACTCATACGAGCAGTACTTC. The genes are TRBV10-3 and TRBJ2-7; D gene uncertain. The CDR3 is 13 residues long. Trimming removed 6 bases from V and 4 bases from J, with 13 bases in between. Germline V gene lookup returns CDR1 ENHRY and CDR2 SYGVKD.

This clonotype was observed a single time. This rearrangement joins TRBV4-3 to TRBJ2-7; TRBD1 matches 8 bases. Per the germline V gene, CDR1 is LGHNA and CDR2 is YSLEER. This CDR3 is built from 17 residues. V shed 1 base, J shed 7 bases, and the junction held 15 bases outside the gene matches. The CDR3 region has the DNA TGCGCCAGCAGCCAAGTTGGGGGGCAGGGGGCATGGGAAGAGCAGTACTTC. The encoded protein is CASSQVGGQGAWEEQYF.

This clonotype was seen a few times. The rearrangement uses TRBV11-2 and TRBJ1-1, with 8 bases matching TRBD1. V shed 5 bases and J 7 bases; nucleotides not matched to a gene: 15. CDR3 size: 16 residues. The germline gives CDR1 SGHAT, CDR2 FQNNGV. Here the CDR3 DNA reads TGTGCCAGCAGCCTCACATGGGAGACAGGGGAAGGTGAAGCTTTCTTT. Translating it yields CASSLTWETGEGEAFF.

This clonotype came up a few times. The J gene is TRBJ2-2, the V gene TRBV19; TRBD2 is a possible D gene (5 bases). This CDR3 spans 12 amino acids. Germline V gene data show CDR1 as LNHDA and CDR2 as SQIVND (reference sequence). V was trimmed by 3 bases and J by 7 bases, leaving 6 bases between them. CDR3 sequence: CASSIGIGELFF. The CDR3 DNA reads TGTGCCAGTAGTATCGGGATCGGGGAGCTGTTTTTT.

J is TRBJ2-1 and V is TRBV19; D ambiguous. Trimming pared 3 bases from V and 5 bases from J, leaving 8 bases between. CDR1 is LNHDA and CDR2 is SQIVND in the germline V gene (reference sequence). This CDR3 is built from 13 residues. CDR3 coding DNA: TGTGCCAGTAGTATCTTCAAGAACAATGAGCAGTTCTTC. The encoded protein is CASSIFKNNEQFF.

This clonotype was observed a few times. The chain joins TRBV6-1 to TRBJ2-1; possibly TRBD2 for D (5 bases). CDR1 and CDR2 from the germline V gene are MNHNS and SASEGT. V lost 4 bases and J 3 bases, leaving 16 bases between the germline ends. The CDR3 runs to 16 residues. CDR3 sequence: CASSVRDSSFYNEQFF. The CDR3 region has the DNA TGTGCCAGCAGTGTGAGGGATTCGAGTTTCTACAATGAGCAGTTCTTC.

This clonotype was seen at least ten times. V is TRBV7-2 and J is TRBJ2-1; weak D call: TRBD1 (6 bases). The germline V gene has CDR1 SGHTA and CDR2 FQGNSA. The CDR3 runs to 17 residues. Between the trimmed V and J ends, which lost 2 bases and 4 bases, there was a span of 18 bases. The CDR3 protein is CASSLRTGRPNYNEQFF. CDR3 sequence (DNA): TGTGCCAGCAGCTTAAGAACAGGGCGACCAAATTACAATGAGCAGTTCTTC.

There are a few counts of this clonotype. The DNA for the CDR3 is TGTGCCAGCAGCTCCGGGACGGATAACAATGAGCAGTTCTTC. This codes for CASSSGTDNNEQFF. This rearrangement joins TRBV7-9 to TRBJ2-1; D may match TRBD1 or TRBD2 (5 bases each). Trimming cost V 4 bases and J 5 bases, with 12 bases left between them. CDR1 and CDR2 from the germline V gene are SEHNR and FQNEAQ (reference sequence). The CDR3 loop spans 14 amino acids.

This clonotype was seen many times. The rearrangement joins TRBV7-9 to TRBJ2-1, with a tentative D call TRBD2 (6 bases). Trimming cost V 1 base and J 10 bases, with 8 bases left between them. Per germline, CDR1 SEHNR and CDR2 FQNEAQ (reference sequence). This CDR3 spans 12 amino acids. The CDR3 DNA is TGTGCCAGCAGCTTAGGGGCGGGAGAGCAGTTCTTC. Translating it yields CASSLGAGEQFF.